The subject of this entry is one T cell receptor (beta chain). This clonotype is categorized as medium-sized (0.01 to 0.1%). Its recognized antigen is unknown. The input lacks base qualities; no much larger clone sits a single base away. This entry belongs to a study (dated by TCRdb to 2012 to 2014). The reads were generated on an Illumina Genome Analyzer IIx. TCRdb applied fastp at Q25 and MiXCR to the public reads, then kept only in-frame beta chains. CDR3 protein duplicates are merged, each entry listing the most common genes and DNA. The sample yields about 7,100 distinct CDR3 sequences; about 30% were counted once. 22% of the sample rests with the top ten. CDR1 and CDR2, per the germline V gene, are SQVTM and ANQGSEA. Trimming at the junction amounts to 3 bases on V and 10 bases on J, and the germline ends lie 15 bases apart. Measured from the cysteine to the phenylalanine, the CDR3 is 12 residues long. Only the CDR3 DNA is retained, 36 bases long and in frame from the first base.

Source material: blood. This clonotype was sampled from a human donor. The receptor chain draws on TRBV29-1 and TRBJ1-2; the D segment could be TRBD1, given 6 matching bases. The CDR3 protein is CSVDLDSRDYTF. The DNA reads TGCAGCGTTGACCTGGACAGTCGTGACTACACCTTC.